One and the same sample provided the 5 T cell receptor beta chains below, sequenced in a study of cytomegalovirus exposure and HLA in healthy donors (dated by TCRdb to 2016 to 2017). Library construction relied on the immunoSEQ multiplex PCR assay. The table comes from immuneACCESS by way of TCRdb, which keeps in-frame sequences with V and J called. Part of the clones is missing from these tables; in studies checked, under half for an unresolved V gene and the rest for unknown reasons. Present in this sample are fewer than 250,000 clones, approximately 90% of which were seen just once. Less than 3% of the sample is in the top ten clones. What was sequenced was PBMCs. Every receptor here comes from a man younger than 30 in good health and CMV-seronegative.

The chain is built from TRBV5-4 and TRBJ2-7; TRBD1 matches 9 bases. V gave up 2 bases and J gave up 3 bases; unmatched junction bases: 6. CDR1 and CDR2 (germline): SGHNT, YYREEE (reference sequence). The CDR3 sequence is 15 residues long. This chain's CDR3 is CASSLQTGGIYEQYF. The CDR3 coding sequence is TGTGCCAGCAGCTTACAGACAGGGGGTATCTACGAGCAGTACTTC.

The chain links TRBV15 to TRBJ1-6; D is unresolved. From germline, CDR1 is LNHNV and CDR2 YYDKDF (reference sequence). V was trimmed by 0 bases and J by 13 bases, leaving 16 bases between them. The CDR3 is made up of 15 amino acids. CDR3 protein: CATSRDLSLAYPLHF. The CDR3 bases are TGTGCCACCAGCAGAGACCTCTCCTTGGCATACCCCCTCCACTTT.

The chain has TRBV5-1 and TRBJ2-1, with 11 bases fitting TRBD1. This CDR3 spans 14 amino acids. Germline CDR1 is SGHRS and CDR2 is YFSETQ. Trimming cost V 9 bases and J 6 bases; bases outside gene matches: 8. The CDR3 nucleotides read TGCGCCACTACCGGGACAGGGGGTGGCAATGAGCAGTTCTTC. Its translation: CATTGTGGGNEQFF.

V and J are TRBV2 and TRBJ1-5, with 7 bases fitting TRBD1. Losses at the gene ends were 6 bases for V and 2 bases for J; bases not matched to a gene: 10. CDR1 SNHLY and CDR2 FYNNEI come from the germline V gene. The CDR3 sequence is 16 residues long. CDR3 nucleotides: TGTGCCAGCAGCGCCTCAGGGGGAGCAGGCAATCAGCCCCAGCATTTT. This encodes CASSASGGAGNQPQHF.

V is TRBV27 and J is TRBJ2-7, with 7 bases that match TRBD1. The CDR3 has 12 residues. Germline trimming cut 10 bases from V and 6 bases from J; bases unmatched to any gene: 9. CDR1 and CDR2 (germline): MNHEY, SMNVEV (reference sequence). The CDR3 sequence is CATEQGLCEQYF. The CDR3 region has the DNA TGTGCCACAGAACAGGGGCTGTGCGAGCAGTACTTC.